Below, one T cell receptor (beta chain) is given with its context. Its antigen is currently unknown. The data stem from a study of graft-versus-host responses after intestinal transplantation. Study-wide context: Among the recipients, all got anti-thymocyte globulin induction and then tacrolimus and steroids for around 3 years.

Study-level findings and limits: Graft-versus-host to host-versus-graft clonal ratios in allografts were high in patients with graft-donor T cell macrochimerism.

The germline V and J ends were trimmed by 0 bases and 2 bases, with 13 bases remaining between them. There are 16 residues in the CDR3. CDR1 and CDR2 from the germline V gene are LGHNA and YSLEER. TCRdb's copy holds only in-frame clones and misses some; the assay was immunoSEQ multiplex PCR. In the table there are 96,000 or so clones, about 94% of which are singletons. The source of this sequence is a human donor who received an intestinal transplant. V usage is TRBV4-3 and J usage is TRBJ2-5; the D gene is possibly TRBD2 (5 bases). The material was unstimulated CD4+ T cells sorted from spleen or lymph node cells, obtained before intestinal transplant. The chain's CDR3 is CASSQEPSGKQETQYF. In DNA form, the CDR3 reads TGCGCCAGCAGCCAAGAGCCCAGCGGTAAGCAAGAGACCCAGTACTTC.